This is a list of T cell receptor beta chains from one sample in a study of regulatory T cells in long-lasting Graves disease. A single record per CDR3 protein comes from TCRdb applying MiXCR to the multiplex PCR reads. The table has under 700,000 distinct CDR3 sequences, roughly a sixth seen once. The same data also went into a second study, on T cells in Graves' hyperthyroidism and ophthalmopathy.

Sequences were derived from peripheral blood mononuclear cells (PBMCs), sampled at new diagnosis, from a patient treated with antithyroid drugs. These receptors were obtained from a woman aged 35-60 years with Graves disease. The CDR3 runs from the conserved cysteine through the conserved F or W. D genes are given only for firm matches. Rows give clone size only sometimes, using once, few, many, or a class for an expanded clone.

v_gene,d_gene,j_gene,abundance,CDR3nt,CDR3aa
TRBV18,-,TRBJ2-7,few,TGTGCCAGCTCTTACGGGGACGAGCAGTACTTC,CASSYGDEQYF
TRBV5-6,-,TRBJ2-2,-,TGTGCCAGCAGCGACGCGGCCCAAGGGACCGGGGAGCTGTTTTTT,CASSDAAQGTGELFF
TRBV29-1,-,TRBJ2-5,-,TGCAGCGCCGAGCGGCAGGGGACAACCCAGTACTTC,CSAERQGTTQYF
TRBV19,TRBD1,TRBJ1-5,few,TGTGCCACCCAGCAGATTAGGACAGGGTTCGGGTGGCGCAATCAGCCCCAGCATTTT,CATQQIRTGFGWRNQPQHF
TRBV7-3,-,TRBJ2-2,-,TGTGCCAGCAGCTTAAGCGGGGCCCCCACCGGGGAGCTGTTTTTT,CASSLSGAPTGELFF
TRBV28,-,TRBJ2-3,many,TGTGCCAGCTCGCCACGGACCCTAGGCACAGATACGCAGTATTTT,CASSPRTLGTDTQYF
TRBV6-2/TRBV6-3,TRBD2,TRBJ2-7,many,TGTGCCAGCAGTTACGGGGCGGGGGGCTACGAGCAGTACTTC,CASSYGAGGYEQYF
TRBV10-3,TRBD1,TRBJ2-7,few,TGTGCCATCAGTAGGGACAGGGGGCAGGAGCAGTACTTC,CAISRDRGQEQYF
TRBV20-1,-,TRBJ1-6,-,TGCAGTGCTGGTATCGGAGGGTCCTATAATTCACCCCTCCACTTT,CSAGIGGSYNSPLHF
TRBV6-6,-,TRBJ2-1,many,TGTGCCAGCAGTTACTTAGGACAGCCCAACAATGAGCAGTTCTTC,CASSYLGQPNNEQFF
TRBV18,-,TRBJ1-5,-,TGTGCCAGCTCACCACGTACAGATAGCAATCAGCCCCAGCATTTT,CASSPRTDSNQPQHF
TRBV6-5,TRBD2,TRBJ2-1,few,TGTGCCAGCAGTTACCGTCGAAGCATCCTAGCGGTGAGCCATGAGCAGTTCTTC,CASSYRRSILAVSHEQFF
TRBV6-1,-,TRBJ1-6,-,TGTGCCAGCAGTACCGCTATGGGGCAGATATCACCCCTCCACTTT,CASSTAMGQISPLHF
TRBV29-1,-,TRBJ2-5,-,TGCAGCGTTGAAGGCACACAGCAAGAGACCCAGTACTTC,CSVEGTQQETQYF
TRBV6-1,-,TRBJ1-2,many,TGTGCCAGCAGTGATGGGGATTCGGGTGGCTACACCTTC,CASSDGDSGGYTF
TRBV2,TRBD1,TRBJ1-2,many,TGTGCCAGCAGTGAAGCGCTTCCAGGGGGCGATGGCTACACCTTC,CASSEALPGGDGYTF
TRBV7-8,-,TRBJ2-3,many,TGTGCCAGCAGCTTAGGCCTAATGGGGCGCACAGATACGCAGTATTTT,CASSLGLMGRTDTQYF
TRBV6-2/TRBV6-3,-,TRBJ2-2,-,TGTGCCAGCAGTTGCTCGAGGGAAATGGGGAACACCGGGGAGCTGTTTTTT,CASSCSREMGNTGELFF
TRBV5-1,-,TRBJ2-5,few,TGCGCCAGCAGCTCCGCCGGGATCCAAGAGACCCAGTACTTC,CASSSAGIQETQYF
TRBV3-1,TRBD2,TRBJ2-1,many,TGTGCCAGCAGCCAAGGGCGAGCGGGGGGGCTCAATGAGCAGTTCTTC,CASSQGRAGGLNEQFF
TRBV6-1,-,TRBJ1-3,few,TGTGCCAGCAGAGCAGTGGGATCTGGAAACACCATATATTTT,CASRAVGSGNTIYF
TRBV3-1,-,TRBJ1-1,few,TGTGCCAGCAGCCCCCTATCAGCAGGGGCCCAAGTAGGGACTGAAGCTTTCTTT,CASSPLSAGAQVGTEAFF
TRBV12-3/TRBV12-4,TRBD1,TRBJ2-3,many,TGTGCCAGCAGTAACAGGGGAACTAGCACAGATACGCAGTATTTT,CASSNRGTSTDTQYF
TRBV5-1,-,TRBJ1-6,-,TGCGCCAGCAGCTTGGACGTGACAGAGAATTCACCCCTCCACTTT,CASSLDVTENSPLHF